The clone carrying this T cell receptor beta chain was detected only once. V was clipped by 1 base and J by 6 bases; unmatched bases: 9. CDR3 size: 16 residues. Germline V gives CDR1 SGHVS, CDR2 FQNEAQ. The source of the sample is a study of blood T cell repertoires in COVID-19. Per the study methods: Estimates of nucleated cell counts were drawn from the amplification of reference gene primers. Assay used: immunoSEQ multiplex PCR; TCRdb lists only in-frame clones, some missing. From that table come the V and J calls and clone size; the DNA was used to work out D and trimming. This sample has hundreds of thousands of clones, with almost 90% found just once.

The sequencing sample was made of peripheral blood. V is TRBV7-8 and J is TRBJ1-5; 7 bases line up with TRBD1. The source of this sequence is a man older than 75 with acute or convalescent COVID-19. The CDR3 loop is CASSLEQGMRVQPQHF. CDR3 coding DNA: TGTGCCAGCAGCTTAGAACAGGGGATGAGGGTTCAGCCCCAGCATTTT.